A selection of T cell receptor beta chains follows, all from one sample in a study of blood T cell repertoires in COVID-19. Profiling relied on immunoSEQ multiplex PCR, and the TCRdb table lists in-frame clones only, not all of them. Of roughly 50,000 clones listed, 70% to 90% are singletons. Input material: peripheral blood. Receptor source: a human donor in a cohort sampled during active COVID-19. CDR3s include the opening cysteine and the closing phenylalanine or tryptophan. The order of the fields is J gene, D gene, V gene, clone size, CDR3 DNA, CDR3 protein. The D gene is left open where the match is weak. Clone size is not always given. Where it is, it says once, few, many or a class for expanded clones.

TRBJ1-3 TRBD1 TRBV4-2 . TGTGCCAGCAGCCCTACGGGAGGGGGCAGTGGAAACACCATATATTTT CASSPTGGGSGNTIYF
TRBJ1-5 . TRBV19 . TGTGCCAGTAAACAAAATGGGGGGGACACCCAACATAATCAGCCCCAGCATTTT CASKQNGGDTQHNQPQHF
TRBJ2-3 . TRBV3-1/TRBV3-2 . TGTGCCAGCAGCCAAGATTTAGCAGGGGCAGATACGCAGTATTTT CASSQDLAGADTQYF
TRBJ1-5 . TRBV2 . TGTGCCAGCAGTGAAGCAGGGGCAGATCAGCCCCAGCATTTT CASSEAGADQPQHF
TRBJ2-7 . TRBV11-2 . TGTGCCAGCAGCTTAGCCAACGAGCAGTACTTC CASSLANEQYF
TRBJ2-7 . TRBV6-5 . TGTGCCAGCAGTTACGAGTCAGGGCCCGCCTACGAGCAGTACTTC CASSYESGPAYEQYF
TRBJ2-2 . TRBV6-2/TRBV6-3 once TGTGCCAGCAGTTCGCACAGGGACCCCGGGGAGCTGTTTTTT CASSSHRDPGELFF
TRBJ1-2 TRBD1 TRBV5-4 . TGTGCCAGCAGCCTGGCGGGACAGACACATGGCTACACCTTC CASSLAGQTHGYTF
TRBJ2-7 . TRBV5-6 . TGTGCCAGCAGCTTGCGAGGACAGAACTACGAGCAGTACTTC CASSLRGQNYEQYF
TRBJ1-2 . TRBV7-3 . TGTGCCAGCAGCAAGCAGGGCGGACATAGGTTCTATGGCTACACCTTC CASSKQGGHRFYGYTF
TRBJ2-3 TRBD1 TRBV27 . TGTGCCAGCAGTGGAAACAGGGGAGATACGCAGTATTTT CASSGNRGDTQYF
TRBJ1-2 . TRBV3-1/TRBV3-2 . TGTGCCAGCAGCCCTTGGGAGGCGAGTGGCTACACCTTC CASSPWEASGYTF
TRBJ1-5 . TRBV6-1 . TGTGCCAGCAGTGAAGCCACAGGGCATGGTCAGCCCCAGCATTTT CASSEATGHGQPQHF
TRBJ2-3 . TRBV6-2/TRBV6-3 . TGTGCCAGCAGCAGGGGGGGGGATACGCAGTATTTT CASSRGGDTQYF
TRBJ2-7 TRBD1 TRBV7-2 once TGTGCCAGCAGCTTAGATAGGGGGCTGGTGTACTTC CASSLDRGLVYF
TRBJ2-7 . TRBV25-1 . TGTGCCAGCAGTCGAGGTGCCCTTAGCTCCTACGAGCAGTACTTC CASSRGALSSYEQYF
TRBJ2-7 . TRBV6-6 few TGTGCCAGCAGTTTACAGGATAGGAGCTCCTACGAGCAGTACTTC CASSLQDRSSYEQYF
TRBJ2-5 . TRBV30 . TGTGCCTGGAGTGTTCCGAATCCAGGGGACGAAGAGACCCAGTACTTC CAWSVPNPGDEETQYF
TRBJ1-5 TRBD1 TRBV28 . TGTGCCAGCAGTTTAAGGGGACAGGGCAATCAGCCCCAGCATTTT CASSLRGQGNQPQHF
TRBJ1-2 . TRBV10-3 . TGTGCCATGGCGGGAGACTACTATGGCTACACCTTC CAMAGDYYGYTF
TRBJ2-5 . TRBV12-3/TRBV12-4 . TGTGCCACAGGCATCCGGGGGCAAGAGACCCAGTACTTC CATGIRGQETQYF
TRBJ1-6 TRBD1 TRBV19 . TGTGCCAGTAGTATGGGGACAGACAACTATAATTCACCCCTCCACTTT CASSMGTDNYNSPLHF
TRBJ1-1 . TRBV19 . TGTGCCAGTAGTATATGGGGGGTTACTGAAGCTTTCTTT CASSIWGVTEAFF
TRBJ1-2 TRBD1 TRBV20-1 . TGCAGTGCTAGGGAGACAGGGGGGTTTTCTTTC CSARETGGFSF
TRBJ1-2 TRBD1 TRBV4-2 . TGTGCCAGCAGCCAAGATTGGCGAACAGGGGATGGCTACACCTTC CASSQDWRTGDGYTF
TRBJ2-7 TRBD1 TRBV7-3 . TGTGCCAGCAGCTTAAACAGGGGCTACGAGCAGTACTTC CASSLNRGYEQYF
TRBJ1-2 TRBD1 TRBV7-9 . TGTGCCAGCAGCTTAGGGATCAGGGGGCAGCATGGCTACACCTTC CASSLGIRGQHGYTF
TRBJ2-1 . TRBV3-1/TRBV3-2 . TGTGCCAGCAGGCAGACCCTGGGGGCCCACAATGAGCAGTTCTTC CASRQTLGAHNEQFF
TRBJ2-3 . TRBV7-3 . TGTGCCAGCAGGCCCGGAGGCGCAGATACGCAGTATTTT CASRPGGADTQYF
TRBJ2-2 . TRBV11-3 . TGTGCCAGCAGCTCAGATAGCGGAGGGAGGAACACCGGGGAGCTGTTTTTT CASSSDSGGRNTGELFF
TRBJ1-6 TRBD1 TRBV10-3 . TGTGCCATCAGTGATAGGGACAGGGCGAGTTCACCCCTCCACTTT CAISDRDRASSPLHF
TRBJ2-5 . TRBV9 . TGTGCCAGCAGCGTAAGAGGAAGTGGGGAGACCCAGTACTTC CASSVRGSGETQYF
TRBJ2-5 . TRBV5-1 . TGCGCCAGCAGCTTGGGGAGGGGCTTGGGAGAGACCCAGTACTTC CASSLGRGLGETQYF
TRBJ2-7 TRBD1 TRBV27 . TGTGCCAGCAGTGTAACCGGGACAGGGTTCTACGAGCAGTACTTC CASSVTGTGFYEQYF
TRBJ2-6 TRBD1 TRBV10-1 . TGCGCCAGCAGTCCGACAGGGGCCGGGGCCAACGTCCTGACTTTC CASSPTGAGANVLTF
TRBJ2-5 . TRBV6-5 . TGTGCCAGCAGCTGGACAGTACAAGAGACCCAGTACTTC CASSWTVQETQYF
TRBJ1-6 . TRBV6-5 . TGTGCCAGCAGTTACGGGGCCACCTATAATTCACCCCTCCACTTT CASSYGATYNSPLHF
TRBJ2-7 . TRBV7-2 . TGTGCCAGCAGTCTTAATATGGGAGTCTACGAGCAGTACTTC CASSLNMGVYEQYF
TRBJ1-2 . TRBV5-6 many TGTGCCAGCAGCTCGGGAGAGCTCTATGGCTACACCTTC CASSSGELYGYTF
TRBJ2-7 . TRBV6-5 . TGTGCCAGCAGATCGAGGAAACTCGAGCAGTACTTC CASRSRKLEQYF
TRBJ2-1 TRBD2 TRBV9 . TGTGCCAGCAGCCCGGGGACTAGTTTCGGCAATGAGCAGTTCTTC CASSPGTSFGNEQFF
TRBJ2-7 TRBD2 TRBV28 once TGTGCCAGCAAGGGACTAGCGGGAGTTTACGCCTACGAGCAGTACTTC CASKGLAGVYAYEQYF
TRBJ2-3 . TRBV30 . TGTGCCTGGAGTGTAGGATTAGGGGAAGATACGCAGTATTTT CAWSVGLGEDTQYF
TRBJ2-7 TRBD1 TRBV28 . TGTGCCAGCAGTCCCTCCGGACAGGGAGCCTCCGAGCAGTACTTC CASSPSGQGASEQYF
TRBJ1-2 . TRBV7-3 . TGTGCCAGCAGCCTTCACGGACGGGGAGACTATGGCTACACCTTC CASSLHGRGDYGYTF
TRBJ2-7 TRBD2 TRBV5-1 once TGCGCCAGCAGCTTCAGCGGGGGGCCGTTCTACGAGCAGTACTTC CASSFSGGPFYEQYF
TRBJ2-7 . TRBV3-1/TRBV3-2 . TGTGCCAGCAGCCAAGATAACAGGGTTACAACCTTC CASSQDNRVTTF
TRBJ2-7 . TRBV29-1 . TGCAGCGGCACAGATTATTACGAGCAGTACTTC CSGTDYYEQYF
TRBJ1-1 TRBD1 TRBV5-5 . TGTGCCAGCAGCCTAACAGGGGGGGACCCCGGGAACACTGAAGCTTTCTTT CASSLTGGDPGNTEAFF
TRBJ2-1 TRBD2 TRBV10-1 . TGCGCCAGCAGTGATAGCGGGAGGGCCCCTTCCTACAATGAGCAGTTCTTC CASSDSGRAPSYNEQFF
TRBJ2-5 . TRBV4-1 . TGCGCCAGCAGCCAATGGTCGAACAGGGAGGGAGAGACCCAGTACTTC CASSQWSNREGETQYF